The 32 T cell receptor beta chains in this list originate from one sample, sequenced in a study of shared clonotypes between healthy human individuals. This table comes from immunoSEQ multiplex PCR, and its TCRdb copy is limited to in-frame clones, with some not included. The sample has more than 2 million clones, almost 96% seen once; the top ten hold 0.1% to 0.15%. The sample was naive CD4+ T cells sorted from blood. Subset of the sample: CD45RA+ positively selected. The source of these receptors is a young man in good health.

The chain carries TRBV5-1 and TRBJ1-1; D may be TRBD1 (6 bases). Per the germline V gene, CDR1 is SGHRS and CDR2 is YFSETQ. Trimming removed 6 bases from V and 5 bases from J, with 11 bases in between. The CDR3 runs to 12 residues. The CDR3 nucleotides are TGCGCCAGCAAGGAGGGGGATACTGAAGCTTTCTTT. It encodes CASKEGDTEAFF.

V usage is TRBV7-2 and J usage is TRBJ2-7, with TRBD2 matching 8 bases. Germline CDR1 is SGHTA and CDR2 is FQGNSA. The CDR3 sequence is 15 residues long. Trimming at V came to 3 bases and at J to 1 base, leaving 5 bases not matched to a gene. This CDR3 is CASSFSGTSSYEQYF. Here the CDR3 DNA reads TGTGCCAGCAGCTTTTCCGGGACTAGTTCCTACGAGCAGTACTTC. The full variable domain, rest sourced from reference TRBV7-2 and TRBJ2-7, is GAGVSQSPSNKVTEKGKDVELRCDPISGHTALYWYRQSLGQGLEFLIYFQGNSAPDKSGLPSDRFSAERTGGSVSTLTIQRTQQEDSAVYLCASSFSGTSSYEQYFGPGTRLTVT.

This clone was seen just once. CDR3 in DNA: TGCGCCAGCAGCCTAGGACAGGGGGTGGGTTTGAACACTGAAGCTTTCTTT. It translates to CASSLGQGVGLNTEAFF. The rearrangement joins TRBV5-1 to TRBJ1-1; 10 bases are shared with TRBD1. Germline assignment: CDR1 SGHRS and CDR2 YFSETQ. Trimming cost V 4 bases and J 0 bases; bases outside gene matches: 9. The CDR3 extends over 17 amino acids.

This rearrangement joins TRBV2 to TRBJ2-6; 7 bases match TRBD1. This CDR3 contains 15 residues. Germline loops: CDR1 SNHLY, CDR2 FYNNEI. The J segment lost 1 base and the V segment lost 8 bases, leaving 5 bases of the junction unmatched. For the CDR3, the DNA is TGTGCCAGCCTGGGACAGCCTTCTGGGGCCAACGTCCTGACTTTC. Translating gives CASLGQPSGANVLTF.

The chain has TRBV5-1 and TRBJ2-5; D is ambiguous. CDR1 SGHRS and CDR2 YFSETQ come from the germline V gene. Deletions cut 0 bases from V and 5 bases from J, with 14 bases between. The CDR3 runs 15 residues. The CDR3 here is CASSLEGPIRETQYF. The CDR3 DNA reads TGCGCCAGCAGCTTGGAAGGGCCGATTCGTGAGACCCAGTACTTC.

The rearrangement joins TRBV11-3 to TRBJ2-1; possibly TRBD2 for D (5 bases). CDR3 size: 17 residues. The V and J ends lost 5 bases and 0 bases respectively, with 17 bases between them. The germline gives CDR1 SGHNT, CDR2 YENEEA. The DNA for the CDR3 is TGTGCCAGCAGCCCCGAGGGATTTCAGAGCTCCTACAATGAGCAGTTCTTC. Its protein is CASSPEGFQSSYNEQFF.

The rearrangement uses TRBV6-5 and TRBJ2-3; D ambiguous. V was cut by 0 bases and J by 2 bases, with 6 bases left in between. Germline CDR1 MNHEY, CDR2 SVGAGI. This CDR3 has 14 residues. Here the CDR3 DNA reads TGTGCCAGCAGTTACTCGTTAAACACAGATACGCAGTATTTT. Its translation: CASSYSLNTDTQYF.

This clone appeared a single time. The rearrangement links TRBV18 to TRBJ1-2; D not certain. The CDR3 loop spans 14 amino acids. Trimming cost V 5 bases and J 4 bases, with 14 bases left between them. Germline CDR1 KGHSH, CDR2 LQKENI. The CDR3 DNA is TGTGCCAGCTCATTTGACACGAAGGCCTATGGCTACACCTTC. Amino acids: CASSFDTKAYGYTF.

The rearrangement joins TRBV4-1 to TRBJ1-3; possibly TRBD1 for D (6 bases). The CDR3 covers 16 residues. V shed 0 bases and J shed 3 bases, with 12 bases lying between them. Germline CDR1 reads MGHRA; CDR2 reads YSYEKL. As DNA, the CDR3 is TGCGCCAGCAGCCAAGATGGGCAGGGGAGTGGAAACACCATATATTTT. It codes for CASSQDGQGSGNTIYF.

The chain joins TRBV5-4 to TRBJ2-3; 7 nucleotides line up with TRBD1. Trimming took 0 bases from V and 2 from J; bases not matched to a gene: 3. Germline CDR1 and CDR2: SGHNT and YYREEE (reference sequence). The CDR3 has 15 amino acids. For the CDR3, the DNA is TGTGCCAGCAGCTTGGAAGGACAGGACACAGATACGCAGTATTTT. Its protein is CASSLEGQDTDTQYF.

The CDR3 DNA follows: TGTGCCTGGAGTGTAAGGGGACAGCTTGAAGCTTTCTTT. Translating gives CAWSVRGQLEAFF. The chain employs TRBV30 and TRBJ1-1, with 7 bases that match TRBD1. The CDR3 is made up of 13 amino acids. The germline V gene has CDR1 GTSNPN and CDR2 SVGIG (reference sequence). V was pared by 0 bases and J by 7 bases, with 5 bases of the junction left unmatched.

J is TRBJ2-2 and V is TRBV27, with 9 bases lining up with TRBD1. Germline CDR1 reads MNHEY; CDR2 reads SMNVEV (reference sequence). The junction had 5 bases not matched to a gene; V was cut back by 6 bases and J by 0 bases. This CDR3 region has 16 residues. CDR3 sequence: CASSPRQGANTGELFF. CDR3 DNA sequence: TGTGCCAGCAGCCCTAGACAGGGGGCGAACACCGGGGAGCTGTTTTTT.

The CDR3 sequence: CASSSRAHEQFF. The DNA of the CDR3 is TGTGCCAGCAGCTCCAGGGCTCATGAGCAGTTCTTC. The chain joins TRBV6-5 to TRBJ2-1, with a possible D match to TRBD1 (5 bases). Germline V gene lookup returns CDR1 MNHEY and CDR2 SVGAGI. The CDR3 is made up of 12 amino acids. Trimming took 6 bases from V and 8 from J, leaving 11 bases between them.

This clone is a singleton in its sample. This rearrangement joins TRBV7-3 to TRBJ1-2; 9 bases fit TRBD1. The length of the CDR3 is 13 residues. Germline assignment: CDR1 SGHTA and CDR2 FQGTGA. The J segment lost 7 bases and the V segment lost 3 bases, leaving 3 bases of the junction unmatched. The CDR3 nucleotides are TGTGCCAGCAGCTTTACAGGGGGCGGTGGCTACACCTTC. It yields the protein CASSFTGGGGYTF.

The CDR3 DNA reads as TGTGCCAGCAGTTTGTGGACTAGCGGTACCTCCTACGAGCAGTACTTC. As protein: CASSLWTSGTSYEQYF. The chain uses TRBV28 and TRBJ2-7; 10 bases fit TRBD2. V gave up 3 bases and J gave up 0 bases; unmatched junction bases: 5. CDR3 length equals 16 residues. Germline values: CDR1 MDHEN, CDR2 SYDVKM.

The rearrangement joins TRBV27 to TRBJ2-3; TRBD2 matches 10 bases. Losses at the gene ends were 5 bases for V and 3 bases for J; bases not matched to a gene: 8. Germline loops: CDR1 MNHEY, CDR2 SMNVEV (reference sequence). This CDR3 has 16 residues. This chain's CDR3 is CASSPAGGGKTDTQYF. CDR3 DNA sequence: TGTGCCAGCAGTCCAGCGGGAGGGGGCAAAACAGATACGCAGTATTTT.

This sequence joins TRBV5-1 and TRBJ2-3; TRBD2 matches 10 bases. CDR3 length equals 15 residues. The junction had 6 bases not matched to a gene; V was cut back by 4 bases and J by 4 bases. CDR1 is SGHRS, CDR2 YFSETQ, per germline. CDR3 amino acids: CASSPSGRAADTQYF. CDR3 coding DNA: TGCGCCAGCAGCCCGAGCGGGAGGGCGGCAGATACGCAGTATTTT.

The rearrangement joins TRBV25-1 to TRBJ2-7, with 7 nucleotides matching TRBD1. The V gene end was trimmed by 4 bases and the J gene end by 6 bases; junction bases not matched to a gene: 6. Germline loops: CDR1 MGHDK, CDR2 SYGVNS. The CDR3 extends over 13 amino acids. The CDR3 sequence is CASSAGTVTEQYF. CDR3 in DNA: TGTGCCAGCAGTGCCGGGACAGTGACCGAGCAGTACTTC.

Points on this clone: Other nucleotide sequences in the sample specify the same CDR3. The V gene is TRBV27, the J gene TRBJ2-5, with 10 bases aligning to TRBD1. This CDR3 region has 14 residues. In germline, CDR1 is MNHEY, CDR2 SMNVEV (reference sequence). Losses at the gene ends were 8 bases for V and 5 bases for J; bases not matched to a gene: 8. The CDR3 region is CASGGQGLGETQYF. DNA of the CDR3: TGTGCCAGCGGGGGACAGGGGCTAGGGGAGACCCAGTACTTC.

Concerning this clone itself: The sample carries other DNA sequences with the same CDR3. The chain recombines TRBV29-1 with TRBJ1-4; D may be TRBD1 (5 bases). Germline assignment: CDR1 SQVTM and CDR2 ANQGSEA. CDR3 length equals 13 residues. The V end lost 0 bases, the J end lost 5 bases, and 7 bases lay between the germline ends. The CDR3 DNA reads as TGCAGCGTTGAAGACAGGGAAAATGAAAAACTGTTTTTT. Its protein product is CSVEDRENEKLFF.

In its sample, this clone was seen once. This chain connects TRBV5-1 to TRBJ2-7; TRBD1 or TRBD2 may be the D gene (6 bases each). Looked up from germline, CDR1 is SGHRS and CDR2 is YFSETQ. The CDR3 is 14 residues long. Trimming shortened V by 0 bases and J by 5 bases, and 12 bases separated the two germline ends. Here the CDR3 reads CASSLDPGANEQYF. The CDR3 bases are TGCGCCAGCAGCTTGGATCCGGGGGCTAACGAGCAGTACTTC.

The chain has TRBV15 and TRBJ2-3; TRBD2 aligns across 7 bases. The CDR3 extends over 16 amino acids. Germline V gene lookup returns CDR1 LNHNV and CDR2 YYDKDF (reference sequence). V shed 5 bases and J 2 bases; nucleotides not matched to a gene: 10. CDR3 nucleotide sequence: TGTGCCACCAGCCCCTTTCAAGCGGGGCCCACAGATACGCAGTATTTT. It specifies CATSPFQAGPTDTQYF.

The rearrangement joins TRBV7-2 to TRBJ2-3; weak D call: TRBD2 (5 bases). The CDR3 length is 16 residues. CDR1 is SGHTA and CDR2 is FQGNSA in the germline V gene. V was shortened by 1 base and J by 2 bases, with 13 bases between the two germline ends. The CDR3 region is CASSLGETQFTDTQYF. DNA of the CDR3: TGTGCCAGCAGCTTAGGGGAGACTCAATTCACAGATACGCAGTATTTT.

The J gene is TRBJ2-5, the V gene TRBV28, with D perhaps given as TRBD1 or TRBD2 (5 bases each). The CDR3 runs to 15 residues. Germline CDR1 MDHEN, CDR2 SYDVKM. Trimming cost V 3 bases and J 5 bases, with 16 bases left between them. The CDR3 DNA follows: TGTGCCAGCAGTTTGGGGCTAGCTTTACTCGAGACCCAGTACTTC. Its protein is CASSLGLALLETQYF. Full variable domain (rest looked up from reference TRBV28 and TRBJ2-5): DVKVTQSSRYLVKRTGEKVFLECVQDMDHENMFWYRQDPGLGLRLIYFSYDVKMKEKGDIPEGYSVSREKKERFSLILESASTNQTSMYLCASSLGLALLETQYFGPGTRLLVL.

The chain links TRBV30 to TRBJ2-7, with D maybe TRBD1 (5 bases). V shed 3 bases and J shed 1 base, with 19 bases lying between them. Germline CDR1 GTSNPN, CDR2 SVGIG (reference sequence). The CDR3 is 16 residues long. This chain's CDR3 is CAWSRARVTGSYEQYF. In DNA, the CDR3 is TGTGCCTGGAGCCGAGCCAGGGTTACAGGTTCCTACGAGCAGTACTTC.

The chain uses TRBV7-9 and TRBJ2-1; tentative D call: TRBD1 (5 bases). The germline V gene has CDR1 SEHNR and CDR2 FQNEAQ (reference sequence). Trimming took off 5 bases at V and 9 bases at J, with 17 bases between the two ends. The CDR3 runs to 14 residues. Here the CDR3 reads CASSANRKVSEQFF. The CDR3 DNA follows: TGTGCCAGCAGCGCAAACAGGAAAGTCAGTGAGCAGTTCTTC.

CDR3 protein: CATSRETGVYEQYF. The DNA for the CDR3 is TGTGCCACCAGCAGGGAGACAGGGGTCTACGAGCAGTACTTC. V and J are TRBV15 and TRBJ2-7; TRBD1 agrees at 8 bases. V lost 3 bases, J lost 3 bases, and 4 bases stayed unmatched. This CDR3 contains 14 residues. The germline V gene encodes CDR1 LNHNV and CDR2 YYDKDF (reference sequence).

A word on this clone: The junction departs from the called germline gene at one end, perhaps through a read error. Here the CDR3 reads CASSLIQGRTIF. CDR3 nucleotides: TGTGCCAGCAGCTTAATACAGGGCCGTACAATCTTT. This chain uses TRBV7-9 with TRBJ1-1; perhaps TRBD1 as D (6 bases). Germline V CDR1 and CDR2: SEHNR, FQNEAQ (reference sequence). The CDR3 sequence is 12 residues long.

CDR3 in DNA: TGTGCCTGGAGTGTTGGCGGGGGTATATCAGATACGCAGTATTTT. Its protein product is CAWSVGGGISDTQYF. The chain joins TRBV30 to TRBJ2-3; the match to TRBD2 covers 7 bases. The CDR3 is made up of 15 amino acids. V shed 0 bases, J shed 4 bases, and the junction held 7 bases outside the gene matches. CDR1 is GTSNPN and CDR2 is SVGIG in the germline V gene (reference sequence).

To note about this clone: Within the sample, other DNA sequences also encode this same CDR3. The V call is TRBV6-1, the J call TRBJ2-7; TRBD1 aligns across 8 bases. After removal of 6 bases from V and 1 base from J, the junction contained 5 bases not matched to a gene. The length of the CDR3 is 14 residues. Germline CDR1 MNHNS, CDR2 SASEGT. This chain's CDR3 is CASSPGQASYEQYF. CDR3 DNA sequence: TGTGCCAGCAGCCCGGGACAGGCGTCCTACGAGCAGTACTTC.

The chain joins TRBV9 to TRBJ1-1; D ambiguous. This CDR3 spans 14 amino acids. The germline CDR1 and CDR2 sequences are SGDLS and YYNGEE. Trimming removed 0 bases from V and 4 bases from J, with 10 bases in between. CDR3 coding DNA: TGTGCCAGCAGCGTAGGAGGGTTGATCACTGAAGCTTTCTTT. Translated, it gives CASSVGGLITEAFF.

J is TRBJ2-7 and V is TRBV6-5; D might be TRBD1 (6 bases). The germline CDR1 and CDR2 sequences are MNHEY and SVGAGI. The CDR3 loop spans 16 amino acids. Trimming left V 0 bases short and J 3 bases short, with 15 bases between. CDR3: CASSYSQKGRGYEQYF. The CDR3 DNA is TGTGCCAGCAGTTACTCCCAGAAGGGCAGGGGCTACGAGCAGTACTTC.